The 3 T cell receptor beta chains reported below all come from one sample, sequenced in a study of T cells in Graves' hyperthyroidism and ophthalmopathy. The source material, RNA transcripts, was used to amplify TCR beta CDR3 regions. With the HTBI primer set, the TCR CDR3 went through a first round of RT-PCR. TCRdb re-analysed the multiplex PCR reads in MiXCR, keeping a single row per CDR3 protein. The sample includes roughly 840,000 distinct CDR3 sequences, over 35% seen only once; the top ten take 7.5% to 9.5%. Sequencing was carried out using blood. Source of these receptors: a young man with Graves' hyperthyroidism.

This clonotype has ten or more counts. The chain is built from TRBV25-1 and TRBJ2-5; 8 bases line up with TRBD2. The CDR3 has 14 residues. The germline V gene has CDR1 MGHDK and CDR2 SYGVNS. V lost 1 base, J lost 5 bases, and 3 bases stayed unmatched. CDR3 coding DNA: TGTGCCAGCAGTGAATTCCCTAGCGGGGAGACCCAGTACTTC. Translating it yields CASSEFPSGETQYF.

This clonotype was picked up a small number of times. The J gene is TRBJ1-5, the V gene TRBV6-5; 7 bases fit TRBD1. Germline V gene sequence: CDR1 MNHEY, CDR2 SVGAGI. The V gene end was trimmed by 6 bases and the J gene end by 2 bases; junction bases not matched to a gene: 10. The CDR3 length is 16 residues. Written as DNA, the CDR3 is TGTGCCAGCAGGGGGACAGTTAATACCGGCAATCAGCCCCAGCATTTT. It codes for CASRGTVNTGNQPQHF.

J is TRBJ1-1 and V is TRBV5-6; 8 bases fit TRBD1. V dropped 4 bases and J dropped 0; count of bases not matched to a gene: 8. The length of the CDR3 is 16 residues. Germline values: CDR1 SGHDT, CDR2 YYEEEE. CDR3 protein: CASSPRTGLMNTEAFF. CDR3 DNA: TGTGCCAGCAGCCCAAGGACAGGGCTAATGAACACTGAAGCTTTCTTT.